This T cell receptor beta chain was observed in a study of T-cell memory formation after mild COVID-19. Overall study: The study found TCR clusters largely donor specific.

This CDR3 comprises 18 residues. V lost 1 base and J lost 1; bases outside the gene matches: 12. From germline, CDR1 is SGHDT and CDR2 YYEEEE. TCRdb ran MiXCR on the 5' RACE reads and lists one entry per CDR3 protein. The sample yields 100,000 to 120,000 distinct CDR3 sequences, about a fifth seen once. Input material: PBMCs or a T cell subset sorted from them (not recorded which). The receptor was isolated from a man between 18 and 35 years old who had mild COVID-19 (a few samples of this study predate the infection). Cell type and time point are not known. The chain is built from TRBV5-6 and TRBJ1-1; TRBD1 aligns across 8 bases. CDR3 sequence (DNA): TGTGCCAGCAGCTTGCCAGGGGGCTATCAGAAATCGAACACTGAAGCTTTCTTT. As protein: CASSLPGGYQKSNTEAFF.